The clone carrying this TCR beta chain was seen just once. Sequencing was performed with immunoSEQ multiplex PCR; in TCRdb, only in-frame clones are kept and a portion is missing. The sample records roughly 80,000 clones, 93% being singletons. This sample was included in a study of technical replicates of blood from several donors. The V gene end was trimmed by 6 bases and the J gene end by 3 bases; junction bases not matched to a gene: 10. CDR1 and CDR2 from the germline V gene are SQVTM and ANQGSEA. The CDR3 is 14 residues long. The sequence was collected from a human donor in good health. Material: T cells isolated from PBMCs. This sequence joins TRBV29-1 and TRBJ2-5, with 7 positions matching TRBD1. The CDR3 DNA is TGCAGCGTCGCGCCTGGGACAGTCAAAGAGACCCAGTACTTC. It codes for CSVAPGTVKETQYF.